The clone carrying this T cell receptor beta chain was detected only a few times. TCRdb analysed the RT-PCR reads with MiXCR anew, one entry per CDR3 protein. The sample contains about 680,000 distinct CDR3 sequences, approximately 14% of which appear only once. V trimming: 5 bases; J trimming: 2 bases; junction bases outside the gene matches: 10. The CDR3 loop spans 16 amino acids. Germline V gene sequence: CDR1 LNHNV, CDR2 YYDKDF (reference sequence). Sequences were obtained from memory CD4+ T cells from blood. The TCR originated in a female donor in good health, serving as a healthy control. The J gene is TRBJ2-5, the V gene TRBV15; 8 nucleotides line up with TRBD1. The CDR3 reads CATSRAATGEQETQYF. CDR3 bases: TGTGCCACCAGCCGGGCAGCGACAGGGGAACAAGAGACCCAGTACTTC.